These 20 T cell receptor beta chains were sequenced from one sample in a study of T cells in localized non-small cell lung cancer. Assay: immunoSEQ multiplex PCR; the TCRdb copy retains only in-frame clones and omits some. The sample lists around 90,000 clones, about three quarters occurring once. The sample in question was PBMCs, obtained before any cancer treatment. The receptors originated from a man aged 40 to 70 with stage II squamous cell lung carcinoma.

This clone was counted between two and nine times. V and J are TRBV9 and TRBJ1-1; D is perhaps TRBD1 (5 bases). The CDR3 covers 14 residues. V was clipped by 3 bases and J by 11 bases, with 20 bases between them. Germline V CDR1 and CDR2: SGDLS, YYNGEE. Written as DNA, the CDR3 is TGTGCCAGCAGCGCCACCGGGGGTGCCCTGGGGGCTTTCTTT. It codes for CASSATGGALGAFF.

The V gene is TRBV4-3, the J gene TRBJ2-2; D is undetermined. The CDR3 sequence is 15 residues long. V dropped 4 bases and J dropped 7 bases, with 16 bases sitting between them. The germline CDR1 and CDR2 sequences are LGHNA and YSLEER. DNA of the CDR3: TGCGCCAGCAGCCCCGGCCCGGCGGTGAGCGGGGAGCTGTTTTTT. Translation gives CASSPGPAVSGELFF.

V and J are TRBV29-1 and TRBJ2-1; 7 bases are shared with TRBD2. The CDR3 loop spans 15 amino acids. Germline V gene data show CDR1 as SQVTM and CDR2 as ANQGSEA. The trim removed 3 bases at V and 1 base at J, leaving 6 bases unmatched. In DNA form, the CDR3 reads TGCAGCGTTGAGAAACCTAGCGGATCCTACAATGAGCAGTTCTTC. Translated, it gives CSVEKPSGSYNEQFF.

This chain uses TRBV4-1 with TRBJ1-4; D gene uncertain. This CDR3 contains 14 residues. Germline CDR1 reads MGHRA; CDR2 reads YSYEKL. Trimming took off 6 bases at V and 8 bases at J, with 16 bases between the two ends. The CDR3, as DNA: TGCGCCAGCAGGCTAGAGCCGCTCGGCGAAAAACTGTTTTTT. Its protein is CASRLEPLGEKLFF.

In nucleotides, the CDR3 is TGTGCCAGCAGCTTGGAGAGACTTACTGGGGCCAACGTCCTGACTTTC. Encoded protein: CASSLERLTGANVLTF. This chain links TRBV5-5 with TRBJ2-6, with D unresolved. Trimming took 0 bases from V and 2 from J, leaving 9 bases between them. The CDR3 covers 16 residues. Per the germline V gene, CDR1 is SGHKS and CDR2 is YYEKEE (reference sequence).

The chain couples TRBV6-5 to TRBJ1-2, with TRBD1 matching over 7 bases. Per the germline V gene, CDR1 is MNHEY and CDR2 is SVGAGI. This CDR3 is 15 amino acids long. J lost 4 bases, V lost 6 bases, and 11 bases had no gene match. The CDR3 protein is CASRGGGRASYGYTF. CDR3 nucleotides: TGTGCCAGCAGGGGAGGGGGCAGGGCCTCCTATGGCTACACCTTC.

This chain links TRBV18 with TRBJ2-5; D call uncertain. Germline V CDR1 and CDR2: KGHSH, LQKENI. This CDR3 is built from 16 residues. The germline V and J ends were trimmed by 4 bases and 4 bases, with 19 bases remaining between them. CDR3 loop: CASSRVGDTGAETQYF. The CDR3 region has the DNA TGTGCCAGCTCACGCGTCGGAGACACCGGCGCAGAGACCCAGTACTTC. Full variable domain (outside the CDR3, taken from reference TRBV18 and TRBJ2-5): NAGVMQNPRHLVRRRGQEARLRCSPMKGHSHVYWYRQLPEEGLKFMVYLQKENIIDESGMPKERFSAEFPKEGPSILRIQQVVRGDSAAYFCASSRVGDTGAETQYFGPGTRLLVL.

This chain uses TRBV6-5 with TRBJ1-1, with 7 bases that match TRBD1. The V segment lost 1 base and the J segment 4 bases; nucleotides outside the gene matches: 3. The CDR3 is made up of 14 amino acids. CDR1 and CDR2 (germline): MNHEY, SVGAGI. CDR3 region: CASSYFTGATEAFF. Here the CDR3 DNA reads TGTGCCAGCAGTTACTTTACAGGGGCCACTGAAGCTTTCTTT.

V is TRBV4-1 and J is TRBJ1-6, with D possibly TRBD1 on 5 matching bases. The V gene lost 4 bases and the J gene lost 7 bases, with 14 bases spanning the gap. This CDR3 spans 15 amino acids. Per germline, CDR1 MGHRA and CDR2 YSYEKL. Written as DNA, the CDR3 is TGCGCCAGCAGCCGCTCCGCGGGACGGAATTCACCCCTCCACTTT. Protein: CASSRSAGRNSPLHF.

The V and J genes are TRBV16 and TRBJ1-5, with D perhaps TRBD1 (6 bases). Germline loops: CDR1 KGHSY, CDR2 FQNENV. Trimming took off 0 bases at V and 6 bases at J, with 9 bases between the two ends. The CDR3 consists of 14 residues. Here the CDR3 reads CASSQSGRGQPQHF. The CDR3 DNA reads TGTGCCAGCAGCCAATCGGGCAGGGGTCAGCCCCAGCATTTT. The complete variable domain, with remaining parts taken from reference TRBV16 and TRBJ1-5, reads GEEVAQTPKHLVRGEGQKAKLYCAPIKGHSYVFWYQQVLKNEFKFLISFQNENVFDETGMPKERFSAKCLPNSPCSLEIQATKLEDSAVYFCASSQSGRGQPQHFGDGTRLSIL.

The chain combines TRBV5-1 with TRBJ1-4, with unresolved D. This CDR3 has 15 residues. Germline-derived CDR1 and CDR2 are SGHRS and YFSETQ. Trimming took 0 bases from V and 7 from J, leaving 13 bases between them. CDR3 protein: CASSLDSKAGEKLFF. As DNA, the CDR3 is TGCGCCAGCAGCTTGGACTCGAAGGCGGGTGAAAAACTGTTTTTT.

CDR3 DNA sequence: TGTGCCAGCAGTGAAGGGGTGACTAATGAAAAACTGTTTTTT. As protein: CASSEGVTNEKLFF. The chain recombines TRBV6-1 with TRBJ1-4, with D unclear. V lost 1 base and J 2 bases, leaving 5 bases between the germline ends. The CDR3 extends over 14 amino acids. CDR1 is MNHNS, CDR2 SASEGT, per germline.

This clone was seen a single time. The chain links TRBV5-1 to TRBJ1-5, with TRBD1 matching over 9 bases. The CDR3 is made up of 14 amino acids. Germline V gene sequence: CDR1 SGHRS, CDR2 YFSETQ. V lost 4 bases, J lost 5 bases, and 4 bases stayed unmatched. The CDR3 protein is CASSEGQGHQPQHF. The CDR3 nucleotides read TGCGCCAGCAGCGAGGGACAGGGACATCAGCCCCAGCATTTT.

This clone has more than one count but fewer than ten. J is TRBJ2-1 and V is TRBV5-1, with 7 bases fitting TRBD1. Germline values: CDR1 SGHRS, CDR2 YFSETQ. V shed 1 base and J 6 bases; nucleotides not matched to a gene: 7. This CDR3 is built from 15 residues. In nucleotides, the CDR3 is TGCGCCAGCAGCTTGCAGGGGGACCACTCCAATGAGCAGTTCTTC. It yields the protein CASSLQGDHSNEQFF.

This clone was recorded once. The rearrangement uses TRBV7-8 and TRBJ1-2; D is perhaps TRBD1 (5 bases). V was pared by 1 base and J by 4 bases, with 13 bases between. CDR1 is SGHVS and CDR2 is FQNEAQ in the germline V gene. There are 15 residues in the CDR3. CDR3 coding DNA: TGTGCCAGCAGCTTAGACAGCTCTAGGGGCTATGGCTACACCTTC. It codes for CASSLDSSRGYGYTF.

The chain combines TRBV7-3 with TRBJ2-5, with D maybe TRBD2 (6 bases). The V end was cut by 5 bases, the J end by 5 bases, with 15 bases between. CDR1 is SGHTA and CDR2 is FQGTGA in the germline V gene. The CDR3 length is 14 residues. As DNA, the CDR3 is TGTGCCAGCAGCCCTTCCGGGGCGGGGGAGACCCAGTACTTC. Translated: CASSPSGAGETQYF.

The genes are TRBV9 and TRBJ1-2, with 7 nucleotides matching TRBD1. The CDR3 runs to 16 residues. The germline V gene has CDR1 SGDLS and CDR2 YYNGEE. J was trimmed by 0 bases and V by 7 bases; bases with no gene match: 12. The CDR3 sequence: CASDREGRGTNYGYTF. Written as DNA, the CDR3 is TGTGCCAGCGACAGGGAGGGGAGGGGAACTAACTATGGCTACACCTTC.

The chain links TRBV7-9 to TRBJ2-1; D may be TRBD1 (5 bases). Germline CDR1 SEHNR, CDR2 FQNEAQ (reference sequence). V shed 5 bases and J shed 6 bases, with 17 bases lying between them. The CDR3 runs 15 residues. The DNA for the CDR3 is TGTGCCAGCAGCCCGCGCTACACAGGATCCAATGAGCAGTTCTTC. It is translated as CASSPRYTGSNEQFF.

The V and J genes are TRBV12-5 and TRBJ1-1, with no clear D. The CDR3 has 15 amino acids. Germline assignment: CDR1 LGHNT and CDR2 FRNRAP. V shed 2 bases and J shed 1 base, with 11 bases lying between them. The CDR3 DNA sequence: TGTGCTAGTGGTTTGAACGGGGTCGGGAACACTGAAGCTTTCTTT. Protein sequence: CASGLNGVGNTEAFF.

This chain connects TRBV7-8 to TRBJ2-3; 11 positions agree with TRBD2. The CDR3 runs 16 residues. The V gene end was trimmed by 5 bases and the J gene end by 8 bases; junction bases not matched to a gene: 12. From germline, CDR1 is SGHVS and CDR2 FQNEAQ. The CDR3 DNA is TGTGCCAGCAGCCCGACTAGCGGGGCTGCGTCGGGTACGCAGTATTTT. The encoded protein is CASSPTSGAASGTQYF.